These T cell receptor beta chains were read from a single sample in a study of T cell responses to AZD1222 COVID-19 vaccine. Libraries were prepared by immunoSEQ multiplex PCR; TCRdb keeps only in-frame clonotypes and omits some of them. The repertoire holds about 150,000 clones, with roughly nine tenths as singletons. Sequences were derived from peripheral blood, sampled on day 0 of AZD1222 vaccination. These receptors originate from an adult in good health. The CDR3 runs from the conserved cysteine through the conserved F or W. The D gene is left open where the match is weak. Only part of the rows carry a size: once, few, many, or a class if the clone is expanded.

v_call: TRBV3-1/TRBV3-2
j_call: TRBJ1-4
cdr3_length: 15
clone_size: .
d_call: .
cdr3_nt: TGTGCCAGCAGCCACCAGTATCCAACTAATGAAAAACTGTTTTTT
cdr3_aa: CASSHQYPTNEKLFF

v_call: TRBV21-1
j_call: TRBJ1-2
cdr3_length: 15
clone_size: once
d_call: .
cdr3_nt: TGTGCCAGCAGCAAAAAACGGGGGTCGGACTATGGCTACACCTTC
cdr3_aa: CASSKKRGSDYGYTF

v_call: TRBV6-6
j_call: TRBJ2-3
cdr3_length: 17
clone_size: .
d_call: .
cdr3_nt: TGTGCCAGCAGTCCGCTAAAAGGCCCCGGGGTCACAGATACGCAGTATTTT
cdr3_aa: CASSPLKGPGVTDTQYF

v_call: TRBV4-3
j_call: TRBJ1-6
cdr3_length: 15
clone_size: .
d_call: .
cdr3_nt: TGCGCCAGCAGCCAAGAGGCGGGGGGCAGTTCACCCCTCCACTTT
cdr3_aa: CASSQEAGGSSPLHF

v_call: TRBV7-2
j_call: TRBJ2-3
cdr3_length: 14
clone_size: .
d_call: TRBD2
cdr3_nt: TGTGCCAGCTGGCGGGGGGGCTTCGCAGATACGCAGTATTTT
cdr3_aa: CASWRGGFADTQYF

v_call: TRBV11-2
j_call: TRBJ2-3
cdr3_length: 19
clone_size: .
d_call: .
cdr3_nt: TGTGCCAGCAGCTTAGCCGCCGGGAATTCCCCTCTTGCGAAGTATACGCAGTATTTT
cdr3_aa: CASSLAAGNSPLAKYTQYF

v_call: TRBV6-2/TRBV6-3
j_call: TRBJ1-5
cdr3_length: 14
clone_size: .
d_call: .
cdr3_nt: TGTGCCAGCAGTTTCTCGCCGGACCAGCCGGCCCAGCATTTT
cdr3_aa: CASSFSPDQPAQHF

v_call: TRBV27
j_call: TRBJ2-7
cdr3_length: 13
clone_size: .
d_call: .
cdr3_nt: TGTGCCAGCAGTTACTCGACTGGTTACGAGCAGTACTTC
cdr3_aa: CASSYSTGYEQYF

v_call: TRBV5-1
j_call: TRBJ2-7
cdr3_length: 15
clone_size: .
d_call: TRBD1
cdr3_nt: TGCGCCAGCAGCTTCCGGGACAGCCTTGGATACGAGCAGTACTTC
cdr3_aa: CASSFRDSLGYEQYF

v_call: TRBV7-9
j_call: TRBJ2-5
cdr3_length: 14
clone_size: .
d_call: TRBD2
cdr3_nt: TGTGCCAGCAGCTTCGGCGGGGGAGAAGAGACCCAGTACTTC
cdr3_aa: CASSFGGGEETQYF

v_call: TRBV2
j_call: TRBJ1-5
cdr3_length: 15
clone_size: .
d_call: .
cdr3_nt: TGTGCCAGCAGTGAAGAGGGGGGGCTAAATCAGCCCCAGCATTTT
cdr3_aa: CASSEEGGLNQPQHF

v_call: TRBV12-5
j_call: TRBJ1-6
cdr3_length: 15
clone_size: few
d_call: .
cdr3_nt: TGTGCTAGTGGCTGGACAGCGGGTGCGAATTCACCCCTCCACTTT
cdr3_aa: CASGWTAGANSPLHF

v_call: TRBV5-6
j_call: TRBJ1-6
cdr3_length: 14
clone_size: .
d_call: .
cdr3_nt: TGTGCCAGCAGCCGGTCCGGGACCCCCAAGCCCCTCCACTTT
cdr3_aa: CASSRSGTPKPLHF

v_call: TRBV9
j_call: TRBJ1-2
cdr3_length: 16
clone_size: few
d_call: .
cdr3_nt: TGTGCCAGCAGCGTAGACTTAGTGGGAGGGGTGGGTGGCTACACCTTC
cdr3_aa: CASSVDLVGGVGGYTF

v_call: TRBV2
j_call: TRBJ2-5
cdr3_length: 15
clone_size: few
d_call: TRBD2
cdr3_nt: TGTGCCAGCAGGCGATCTAGCGGGGGCCAAGAGACCCAGTACTTC
cdr3_aa: CASRRSSGGQETQYF

v_call: TRBV7-6
j_call: TRBJ1-1
cdr3_length: 15
clone_size: .
d_call: TRBD1
cdr3_nt: TGTGCCAGCAGCCTCCCGACAGGGTCGGGCACTGAAGCTTTCTTT
cdr3_aa: CASSLPTGSGTEAFF

v_call: TRBV30
j_call: TRBJ1-1
cdr3_length: 11
clone_size: .
d_call: .
cdr3_nt: TGTGCCTGGAGACTAGGAGGGCGCGCTTTCTTT
cdr3_aa: CAWRLGGRAFF

v_call: TRBV6-5
j_call: TRBJ1-1
cdr3_length: 11
clone_size: .
d_call: .
cdr3_nt: TGTGCCAGCAACAGGGTCACTGAAGCTTTCTTT
cdr3_aa: CASNRVTEAFF

v_call: TRBV3-1/TRBV3-2
j_call: TRBJ1-3
cdr3_length: 13
clone_size: .
d_call: .
cdr3_nt: TGTGCCAGCATCGGGGCCTCTGGAAACACCATATATTTT
cdr3_aa: CASIGASGNTIYF

v_call: TRBV29-1
j_call: TRBJ1-5
cdr3_length: 13
clone_size: .
d_call: TRBD1
cdr3_nt: TGCAGCGTTGGCAGGGGGCAAGGTCAGCCCCAGCATTTT
cdr3_aa: CSVGRGQGQPQHF

v_call: TRBV27
j_call: TRBJ2-7
cdr3_length: 15
clone_size: .
d_call: .
cdr3_nt: TGTGCCAGCAGTTTATTTGGGGGATCCTCCTACGAGCAGTACTTC
cdr3_aa: CASSLFGGSSYEQYF

v_call: TRBV7-2
j_call: TRBJ1-4
cdr3_length: 17
clone_size: .
d_call: TRBD1
cdr3_nt: TGTGCCAGCAGCTCCGGGACAGGCTTTTCAACTAATGAAAAACTGTTTTTT
cdr3_aa: CASSSGTGFSTNEKLFF

v_call: TRBV5-1
j_call: TRBJ2-2
cdr3_length: 18
clone_size: .
d_call: TRBD2
cdr3_nt: TGCGCCAGCAGCGAGACTGTAGCGGGGGGCCCCAACACCGGGGAGCTGTTTTTT
cdr3_aa: CASSETVAGGPNTGELFF

v_call: TRBV7-9
j_call: TRBJ2-5
cdr3_length: 15
clone_size: .
d_call: .
cdr3_nt: TGTGCCAGCAGCTTAGACGGGACACACCAAGAGACCCAGTACTTC
cdr3_aa: CASSLDGTHQETQYF

v_call: TRBV4-2
j_call: TRBJ2-2
cdr3_length: 16
clone_size: .
d_call: .
cdr3_nt: TGTGCCAGCAGACCAAATCAGGGTGGGATGGCCGGGGAGCTGTTTTTT
cdr3_aa: CASRPNQGGMAGELFF

v_call: TRBV24-1
j_call: TRBJ2-2
cdr3_length: 15
clone_size: once
d_call: .
cdr3_nt: TGTGCCACCAGTGATACCCTGGACAGCACCGGGGAGCTGTTTTTT
cdr3_aa: CATSDTLDSTGELFF

v_call: TRBV7-3
j_call: TRBJ2-2
cdr3_length: 15
clone_size: once
d_call: .
cdr3_nt: TGTGCCAGCAGCCCCGGGGGACGTGACACCGGGGAGCTGTTTTTT
cdr3_aa: CASSPGGRDTGELFF

v_call: TRBV12-3/TRBV12-4
j_call: TRBJ1-1
cdr3_length: 13
clone_size: few
d_call: .
cdr3_nt: TGTGCCAGCAGCTCGGGGCCTAACACTGAAGCTTTCTTT
cdr3_aa: CASSSGPNTEAFF

v_call: TRBV7-3
j_call: TRBJ2-1
cdr3_length: 15
clone_size: .
d_call: .
cdr3_nt: TGTGCCAGCAGCTTAAGTGGCAGGCCGTACAATGAGCAGTTCTTC
cdr3_aa: CASSLSGRPYNEQFF

v_call: TRBV7-2
j_call: TRBJ1-6
cdr3_length: 14
clone_size: .
d_call: .
cdr3_nt: TGTGCCAGCAGCTTTACCGCGGGGGGTTCACCCCTCCACTTT
cdr3_aa: CASSFTAGGSPLHF

v_call: TRBV4-1
j_call: TRBJ2-1
cdr3_length: 17
clone_size: .
d_call: .
cdr3_nt: TGCGCCAGCAGCCAACCCCCGGGCGCAGGAAAAAACAATGAGCAGTTCTTC
cdr3_aa: CASSQPPGAGKNNEQFF

v_call: TRBV7-2
j_call: TRBJ2-2
cdr3_length: 12
clone_size: .
d_call: .
cdr3_nt: TGTGCCAGCAGCTCCGACACCGGGGAGCTGTTTTTT
cdr3_aa: CASSSDTGELFF

v_call: TRBV4-1
j_call: TRBJ2-2
cdr3_length: 15
clone_size: .
d_call: .
cdr3_nt: TGCGCCAGCAGCCAAGATGGGGCAAAGGCCGGGGAGCTGTTTTTT
cdr3_aa: CASSQDGAKAGELFF

v_call: TRBV2
j_call: TRBJ2-3
cdr3_length: 15
clone_size: .
d_call: .
cdr3_nt: TGTGCCAGCAGTGAGGAAACTAGCTCGCAAGATACGCAGTATTTT
cdr3_aa: CASSEETSSQDTQYF

v_call: TRBV12-3/TRBV12-4
j_call: TRBJ1-2
cdr3_length: 13
clone_size: .
d_call: .
cdr3_nt: TGTGCCAGCAGTTTCGCGGAGAACTATGGCTACACCTTC
cdr3_aa: CASSFAENYGYTF

v_call: TRBV5-5
j_call: TRBJ2-1
cdr3_length: 12
clone_size: .
d_call: .
cdr3_nt: TGTGCCAGCACCTCCGGGGGCAATGAGCAGTTCTTC
cdr3_aa: CASTSGGNEQFF

v_call: TRBV12-3/TRBV12-4
j_call: TRBJ2-3
cdr3_length: 12
clone_size: .
d_call: .
cdr3_nt: TGTGCCAGCAGTACCGGGGCGGGTACGCAGTATTTT
cdr3_aa: CASSTGAGTQYF